These T cell receptor beta chains were read from a single sample in a study of blood T cell repertoires in COVID-19. TCRdb's table, derived via immunoSEQ multiplex PCR, lists solely in-frame clones and lacks some. In the table there are 30,000 or so clones, about 90% of which are singletons. The specimen sequenced was peripheral blood. The source of these receptors is a human donor with active COVID-19. The donor label of this sample is uncertain. The CDR3 runs from the conserved cysteine through the conserved F or W. The D gene is left open where the match is weak. Clone size is not always given. Where it is, it says once, few, many or a class for expanded clones.

. TRBJ2-7 TRBV7-2 TRBD1 TGTGCCAGCAGCCCGGACAGGGGAAGGATATGGGAGCAGTACTTC CASSPDRGRIWEQYF
once TRBJ2-5 TRBV9 TRBD2 TGTGCCAGCACCTCGAGCGGGGGGACTCAAGAGACCCAGTACTTC CASTSSGGTQETQYF
. TRBJ1-1 TRBV3-1/TRBV3-2 . TGTGCCAGCAGCCTCCGGGAAAACACTGAAGCTTTCTTT CASSLRENTEAFF
. TRBJ2-7 TRBV5-1 TRBD1 TGCGCCAGCAGACAGGGACAGGGTGGCTACGAGCAGTACTTC CASRQGQGGYEQYF
. TRBJ1-2 TRBV30 . TGTGCCTGGATGGGGAAAGGGGCGGGGAATAACTATGGCTACACCTTC CAWMGKGAGNNYGYTF
few TRBJ1-4 TRBV19 . TGTGCCAGTAGTATAACAGTTCTTAATGAAAAACTGTTTTTT CASSITVLNEKLFF
once TRBJ2-5 TRBV10-3 TRBD1 TGTGCCATCAGGGCTACCGGGACAGGGGGCCAAGAGACCCAGTACTTC CAIRATGTGGQETQYF
. TRBJ2-5 TRBV28 . TGTGCCAGCAGGCGGGGACTTAGAAGGTCATTGGAGACCCAGTACTTC CASRRGLRRSLETQYF
. TRBJ2-4 TRBV27 TRBD1 TGTGCCAGCAGTTCGCGACAGGGGCCTTTCGGACTAGCCAAAAACATTCAGTACTTC CASSSRQGPFGLAKNIQYF
. TRBJ2-5 TRBV2 TRBD1 TGTGCCAGCAGTGAAAAGGGGCAGGGGGTAAAAGAGACCCAGTACTTC CASSEKGQGVKETQYF
. TRBJ1-2 TRBV12-5 . TGTGCTAGTGGTTTGGGGGTACAGGGTGACGGCTACACCTTC CASGLGVQGDGYTF
few TRBJ2-2 TRBV30 TRBD1 TGTGCCTGGAACAGGGGACCGGACACCGGGGAGCTGTTTTTT CAWNRGPDTGELFF
. TRBJ2-7 TRBV27 . TGTGCCAGCAGTTTATCGGGGCCGGAGACTCACCCCTACGAGCAGTACTTC CASSLSGPETHPYEQYF
. TRBJ1-6 TRBV6-6 TRBD1 TGTGCCAGCAGAGAGGGACAGGGAAGTTCACCCCTCCACTTT CASREGQGSSPLHF
. TRBJ2-3 TRBV7-9 TRBD1 TGTGCCAGCAGCTTAGCAATAACGGGACAGGGAATTAGGAAGAGTACGCAGTATTTT CASSLAITGQGIRKSTQYF
. TRBJ2-3 TRBV2 . TGTGCCAGCAGTGAAGCGCGGGCCACCGCCCAAGATACGCAGTATTTT CASSEARATAQDTQYF
. TRBJ2-4 TRBV27 TRBD1 TGTGCCAGCAGTCCCGACAGGGCGGGAAACATTCAGTACTTC CASSPDRAGNIQYF